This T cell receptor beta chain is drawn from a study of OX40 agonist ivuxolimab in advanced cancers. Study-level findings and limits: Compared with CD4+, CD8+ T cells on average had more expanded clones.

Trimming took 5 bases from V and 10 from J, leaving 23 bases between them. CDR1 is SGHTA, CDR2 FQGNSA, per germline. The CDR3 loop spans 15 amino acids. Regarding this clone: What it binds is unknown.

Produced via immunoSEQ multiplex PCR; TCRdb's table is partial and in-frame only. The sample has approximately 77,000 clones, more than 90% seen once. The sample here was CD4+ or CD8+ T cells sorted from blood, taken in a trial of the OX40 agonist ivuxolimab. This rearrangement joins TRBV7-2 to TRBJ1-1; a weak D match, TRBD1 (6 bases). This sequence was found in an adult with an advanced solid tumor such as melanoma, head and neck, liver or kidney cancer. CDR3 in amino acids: CASSVKGGALIGAFF. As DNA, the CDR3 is TGTGCCAGCAGCGTCAAAGGGGGGGCGCTGATCGGAGCTTTCTTT.